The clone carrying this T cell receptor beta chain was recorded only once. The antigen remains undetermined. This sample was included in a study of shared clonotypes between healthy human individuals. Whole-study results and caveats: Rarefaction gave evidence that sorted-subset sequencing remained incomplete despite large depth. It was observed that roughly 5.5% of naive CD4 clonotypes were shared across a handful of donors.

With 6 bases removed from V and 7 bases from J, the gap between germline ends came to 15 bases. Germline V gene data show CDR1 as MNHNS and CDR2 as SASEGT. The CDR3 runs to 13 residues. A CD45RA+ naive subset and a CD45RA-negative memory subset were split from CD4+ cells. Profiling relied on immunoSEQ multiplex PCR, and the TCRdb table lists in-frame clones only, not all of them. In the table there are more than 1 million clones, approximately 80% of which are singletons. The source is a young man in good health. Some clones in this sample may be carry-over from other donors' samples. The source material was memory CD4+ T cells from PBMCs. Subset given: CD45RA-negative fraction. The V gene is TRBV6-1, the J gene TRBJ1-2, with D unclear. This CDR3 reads CASRRIKAGGYTF. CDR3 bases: TGTGCCAGCAGGAGGATAAAGGCAGGTGGCTACACCTTC.